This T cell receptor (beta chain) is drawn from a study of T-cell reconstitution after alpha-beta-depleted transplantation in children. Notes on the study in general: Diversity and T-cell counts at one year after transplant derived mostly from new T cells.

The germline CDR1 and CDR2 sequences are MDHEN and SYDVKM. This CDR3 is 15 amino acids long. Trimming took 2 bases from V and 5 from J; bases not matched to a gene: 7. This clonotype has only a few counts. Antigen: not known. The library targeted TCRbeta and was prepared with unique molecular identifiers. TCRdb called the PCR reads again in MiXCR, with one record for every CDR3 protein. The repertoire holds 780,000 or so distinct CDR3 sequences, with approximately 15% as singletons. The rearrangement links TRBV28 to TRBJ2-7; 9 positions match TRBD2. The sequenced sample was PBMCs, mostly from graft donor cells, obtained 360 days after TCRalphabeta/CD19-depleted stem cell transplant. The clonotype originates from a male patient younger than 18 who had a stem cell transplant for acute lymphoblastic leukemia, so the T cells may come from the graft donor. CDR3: CASSLMGGRAHEQYF. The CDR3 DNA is TGTGCCAGCAGTTTAATGGGCGGGAGGGCCCACGAGCAGTACTTC.